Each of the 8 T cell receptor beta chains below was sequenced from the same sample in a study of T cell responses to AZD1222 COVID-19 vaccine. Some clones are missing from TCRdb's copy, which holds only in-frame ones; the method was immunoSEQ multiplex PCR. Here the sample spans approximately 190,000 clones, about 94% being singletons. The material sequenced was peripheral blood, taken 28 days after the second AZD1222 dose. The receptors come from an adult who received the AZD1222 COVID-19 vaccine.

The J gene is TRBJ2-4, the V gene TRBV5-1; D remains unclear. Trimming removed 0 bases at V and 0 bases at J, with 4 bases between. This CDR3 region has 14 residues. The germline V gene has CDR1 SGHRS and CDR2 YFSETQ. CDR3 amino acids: CASSLEGAKNIQYF. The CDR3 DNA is TGCGCCAGCAGCTTGGAGGGAGCCAAAAACATTCAGTACTTC. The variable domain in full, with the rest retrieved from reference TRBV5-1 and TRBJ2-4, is KAGVTQTPRYLIKTRGQQVTLSCSPISGHRSVSWYQQTPGQGLQFLFEYFSETQRNKGNFPGRFSGRQFSNSRSEMNVSTLELGDSALYLCASSLEGAKNIQYFGAGTRLSVL.

The CDR3 sequence: CASSLRTGDRTYEQYF. The DNA of the CDR3 is TGTGCCAGCAGCTTGCGCACAGGGGATCGTACCTACGAGCAGTACTTC. The J gene is TRBJ2-7, the V gene TRBV7-8; 7 nucleotides agree with TRBD1. The V gene end was trimmed by 3 bases and the J gene end by 2 bases; junction bases not matched to a gene: 10. The CDR3 contains 16 residues. The germline CDR1 and CDR2 sequences are SGHVS and FQNEAQ.

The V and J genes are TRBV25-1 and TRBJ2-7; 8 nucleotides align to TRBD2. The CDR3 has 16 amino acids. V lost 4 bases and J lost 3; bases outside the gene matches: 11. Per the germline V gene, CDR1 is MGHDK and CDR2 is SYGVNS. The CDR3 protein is CASSGTSGGPFYEQYF. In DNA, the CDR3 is TGTGCCAGCAGTGGAACTAGCGGCGGACCATTCTACGAGCAGTACTTC.

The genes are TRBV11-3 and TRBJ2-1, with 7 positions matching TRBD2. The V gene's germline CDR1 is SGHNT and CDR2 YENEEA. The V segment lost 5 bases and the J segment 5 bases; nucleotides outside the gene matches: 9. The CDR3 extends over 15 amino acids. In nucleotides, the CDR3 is TGTGCCAGCAGCCAACGGAAGGGAGGGGACAATGAGCAGTTCTTC. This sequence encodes CASSQRKGGDNEQFF.

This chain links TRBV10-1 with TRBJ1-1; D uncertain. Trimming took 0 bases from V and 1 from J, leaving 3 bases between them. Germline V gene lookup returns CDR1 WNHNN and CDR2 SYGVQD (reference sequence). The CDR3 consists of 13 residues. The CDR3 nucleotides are TGCGCCAGCAGTGAGTCCCGGAACACTGAAGCTTTCTTT. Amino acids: CASSESRNTEAFF.

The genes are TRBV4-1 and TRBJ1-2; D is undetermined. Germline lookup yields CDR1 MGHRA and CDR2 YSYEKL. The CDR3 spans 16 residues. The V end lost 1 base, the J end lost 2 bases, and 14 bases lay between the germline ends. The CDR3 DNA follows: TGCGCCAGCAGCCAAGGCCCTACGGGAATCAACTATGGCTACACCTTC. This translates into CASSQGPTGINYGYTF.

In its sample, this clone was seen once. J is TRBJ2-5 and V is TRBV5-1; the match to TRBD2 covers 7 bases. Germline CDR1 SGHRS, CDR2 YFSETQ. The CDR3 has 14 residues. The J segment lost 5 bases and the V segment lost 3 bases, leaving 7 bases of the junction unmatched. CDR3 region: CASSSGPGGETQYF. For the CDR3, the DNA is TGCGCCAGCAGCTCCGGTCCCGGGGGGGAGACCCAGTACTTC.

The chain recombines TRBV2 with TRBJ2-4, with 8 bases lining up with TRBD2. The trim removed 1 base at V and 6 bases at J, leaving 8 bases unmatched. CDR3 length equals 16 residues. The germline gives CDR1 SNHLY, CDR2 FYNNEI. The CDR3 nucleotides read TGTGCCAGCAGTGAAGTTACCGGGGGGGCGGGAAACATTCAGTACTTC. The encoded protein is CASSEVTGGAGNIQYF.